This entry lists 22 T cell receptor beta chains sequenced from one sample in a study of cytomegalovirus exposure and HLA in healthy donors. Primers for the PCR totalled 60 Vbeta and 13 Jbeta. The table came from immunoSEQ multiplex PCR; TCRdb's copy has only in-frame clones and leaves some out. The table records about 190,000 clones, around 75% of them present only once. Input material: PBMCs. These receptors were obtained from a woman under 40 in good health and CMV-seropositive.

The chain combines TRBV13 with TRBJ2-1; 9 nucleotides align to TRBD1. From germline, CDR1 is PRHDT and CDR2 FYEKMQ (reference sequence). Unmatched junction bases numbered 2, after V lost 4 bases and J lost 10 bases. The CDR3 spans 12 residues. As DNA, the CDR3 is TGTGCCAGCAGCTCAGACAGGGGGGAGCAGTTCTTC. Translating gives CASSSDRGEQFF. The full variable domain, with the rest looked up from reference TRBV13 and TRBJ2-1, is AAGVIQSPRHLIKEKRETATLKCYPIPRHDTVYWYQQGPGQDPQFLISFYEKMQSDKGSIPDRFSAQQFSDYHSELNMSSLELGDSALYFCASSSDRGEQFFGPGTRLTVL.

The table lists this clone with a few counts. Other DNA sequences in the same sample also yield this CDR3. The chain has TRBV28 and TRBJ1-1, with unresolved D. With 3 bases removed from V and 1 base from J, the gap between germline ends came to 6 bases. Germline CDR1 reads MDHEN; CDR2 reads SYDVKM. The CDR3 loop spans 13 amino acids. CDR3 sequence (DNA): TGTGCCAGCAGTTTCAGAGGGAACACTGAAGCTTTCTTT. Encoded protein: CASSFRGNTEAFF.

The V call is TRBV4-1, the J call TRBJ1-2, with D perhaps matching TRBD1 (6 bases). Trimming left V 1 base short and J 4 bases short, with 13 bases between. Germline V gene lookup returns CDR1 MGHRA and CDR2 YSYEKL. CDR3 length: 15 amino acids. The CDR3 DNA reads as TGCGCCAGCAGCCAAGGGGGGCCTAAGGGCTATGGCTACACCTTC. Its translation: CASSQGGPKGYGYTF.

A few counts support this clone. The rearrangement uses TRBV19 and TRBJ1-1; D not certain. Germline-derived CDR1 and CDR2 are LNHDA and SQIVND (reference sequence). V was cut by 3 bases and J by 0 bases, with 8 bases left in between. The CDR3 consists of 14 residues. The CDR3 reads CASSIAVLNTEAFF. DNA of the CDR3: TGTGCCAGTAGTATTGCGGTATTGAACACTGAAGCTTTCTTT.

The chain recombines TRBV28 with TRBJ1-1; D gene unclear. This CDR3 is built from 12 residues. Germline CDR1 MDHEN, CDR2 SYDVKM. V lost 4 bases and J lost 7, with 10 bases in between. CDR3 amino acids: CASSSDTSEAFF. The CDR3 DNA is TGTGCCAGCAGTTCCGACACCAGTGAAGCTTTCTTT.

This chain links TRBV5-1 with TRBJ1-3; no definite D call. CDR3 length: 14 amino acids. V lost 0 bases to trimming and J lost 1 base, with 5 bases between them. Germline V gene sequence: CDR1 SGHRS, CDR2 YFSETQ. The CDR3 spells CASSLAQSGNTIYF. For the CDR3, the DNA is TGCGCCAGCAGCTTGGCGCAGTCTGGAAACACCATATATTTT. Filled out from reference TRBV5-1 and TRBJ1-3, the complete variable domain reads KAGVTQTPRYLIKTRGQQVTLSCSPISGHRSVSWYQQTPGQGLQFLFEYFSETQRNKGNFPGRFSGRQFSNSRSEMNVSTLELGDSALYLCASSLAQSGNTIYFGEGSWLTVV.

This clone was detected once. The chain is built from TRBV7-9 and TRBJ1-1; D call uncertain. Per the germline V gene, CDR1 is SEHNR and CDR2 is FQNEAQ (reference sequence). This CDR3 is 12 amino acids long. The CDR3 region has the DNA TGTGCTCTCTGGGCGACGAACACTGAAGCTTTCTTT. This gives the protein CALWATNTEAFF.

This clone was picked up a small number of times. The chain is built from TRBV27 and TRBJ1-5; weak D call: TRBD1 (5 bases). The CDR3 is 16 residues long. Trimming removed 5 bases at V and 5 bases at J, with 19 bases between. Germline V gene lookup returns CDR1 MNHEY and CDR2 SMNVEV (reference sequence). The CDR3 coding sequence is TGTGCCAGCAGTCAAGGGAACCCCCGGGGGTATCAGCCCCAGCATTTT. It translates to CASSQGNPRGYQPQHF.

The chain carries TRBV5-1 and TRBJ2-2; D possibly corresponds to TRBD2 (6 bases). The CDR3 has 15 residues. Germline V gene sequence: CDR1 SGHRS, CDR2 YFSETQ. The V gene lost 4 bases and the J gene lost 6 bases, with 16 bases spanning the gap. The CDR3 here is CASSLSGVLAGELFF. CDR3 DNA sequence: TGCGCCAGCAGCCTCTCGGGAGTATTAGCCGGGGAGCTGTTTTTT.

The chain recombines TRBV5-5 with TRBJ2-5; D ambiguous. TRBJ2-7 matches the DNA end more closely, so the J call is doubtful. Germline V gene sequence: CDR1 SGHKS, CDR2 YYEKEE (reference sequence). This CDR3 comprises 11 residues. In DNA form, the CDR3 reads TGTGCCAGCAGCTTCACCTACGAGCAGTACTTC. This codes for CASSFTYEQYF.

V is TRBV6-5 and J is TRBJ2-5; TRBD2 matches at 12 bases. V shed 7 bases, J shed 4 bases, and the junction held 4 bases outside the gene matches. Germline CDR1 reads MNHEY; CDR2 reads SVGAGI. CDR3 length: 14 amino acids. The DNA for the CDR3 is TGTGCCAGCACCCGACTAGCGGGAGTAGAGACCCAGTACTTC. Protein sequence: CASTRLAGVETQYF.

The J gene is TRBJ2-2, the V gene TRBV19; D is uncertain. The CDR3 is 13 residues long. Germline V lookup: CDR1 LNHDA, CDR2 SQIVND (reference sequence). V gave up 3 bases and J gave up 5 bases, with 7 bases separating them. CDR3 sequence: CASSITVTGELFF. The CDR3 DNA reads as TGTGCCAGTAGTATCACAGTTACCGGGGAGCTGTTTTTT. The whole variable domain, remainder taken from reference TRBV19 and TRBJ2-2, is DGGITQSPKYLFRKEGQNVTLSCEQNLNHDAMYWYRQDPGQGLRLIYYSQIVNDFQKGDIAEGYSVSREKKESFPLTVTSAQKNPTAFYLCASSITVTGELFFGEGSRLTVL.

The V gene is TRBV18, the J gene TRBJ2-5, with 7 positions matching TRBD1. The CDR3 totals 13 residues. The J segment lost 3 bases and the V segment lost 3 bases, leaving 1 base of the junction unmatched. The germline V gene has CDR1 KGHSH and CDR2 LQKENI. Written as DNA, the CDR3 is TGTGCCAGCTCACCCGGACAGGAAGAGACCCAGTACTTC. Translated: CASSPGQEETQYF.

Remarks on this clone: The junction and the germline gene differ at one end; a read error may be behind it. The V and J genes are TRBV7-9 and TRBJ2-1, with D hard to call. The length of the CDR3 is 14 residues. Looked up from germline, CDR1 is SEHNR and CDR2 is FQNEAQ (reference sequence). Written as DNA, the CDR3 is TGTTCCAGCAGCTTAACCGGTGCCGGCAATGAGCAGTTCTTC. Amino acids: CSSSLTGAGNEQFF.

The rearrangement uses TRBV28 and TRBJ2-7; D may be TRBD2 (5 bases). The CDR3 extends over 13 amino acids. Germline CDR1 and CDR2: MDHEN and SYDVKM. Trimming left V 5 bases short and J 1 base short, with 9 bases between. CDR3 protein: CASSSGLSYEQYF. The CDR3, as DNA: TGTGCCAGCAGTAGCGGCCTTTCCTACGAGCAGTACTTC.

The V gene is TRBV6-1, the J gene TRBJ2-7; weak D call: TRBD2 (6 bases). The germline gives CDR1 MNHNS, CDR2 SASEGT. V lost 6 bases and J 7 bases, leaving 13 bases between the germline ends. This CDR3 is 12 amino acids long. The CDR3 is CASSVTSGEQYF. In DNA, the CDR3 is TGTGCCAGCAGCGTGACTAGTGGGGAGCAGTACTTC.

The V and J genes are TRBV4-2 and TRBJ2-2; TRBD2 might be the D (5 bases). Germline CDR1 LGHNA, CDR2 YNFKEQ. Trimming took off 0 bases at V and 4 bases at J, with 12 bases between the two ends. The CDR3 extends over 16 amino acids. In DNA form, the CDR3 reads TGTGCCAGCAGCCAAGAGCGGAGCGCGGGCACCGGGGAGCTGTTTTTT. This gives the protein CASSQERSAGTGELFF.

The chain combines TRBV4-2 with TRBJ1-6; D gene uncertain. Trimming cost V 0 bases and J 5 bases, with 8 bases left between them. In germline, CDR1 is LGHNA, CDR2 YNFKEQ. The CDR3 sequence is 15 residues long. CDR3 in amino acids: CASSQDAGHNSPLHF. DNA for the CDR3: TGTGCCAGCAGCCAAGACGCGGGTCATAATTCACCCCTCCACTTT.

The V gene is TRBV6-1, the J gene TRBJ2-7; D not certain. Germline V gives CDR1 MNHNS, CDR2 SASEGT. CDR3 length: 16 residues. Between the trimmed V and J ends, which lost 0 bases and 5 bases, there was a span of 17 bases. The CDR3: CASSEAPGRIEDEQYF. CDR3 sequence (DNA): TGTGCCAGCAGTGAAGCGCCCGGCAGGATAGAAGACGAGCAGTACTTC.

About this clone itself: An end of the junction differs from the germline gene, which may be a read error. The J gene is TRBJ2-1, the V gene TRBV6-5; D is unresolved. This CDR3 has 12 residues. Germline CDR1 reads MNHEY; CDR2 reads SVGAGI. The CDR3 protein is CASSRSSNEQFF. In DNA form, the CDR3 reads TGTGCCAGCAGTCGGTCCTCCAATGAGCAGTTCTTC.

CDR3 region: CASSLAVGSEQYF. Written as DNA, the CDR3 is TGCGCCAGCAGCTTGGCGGTAGGGAGCGAGCAGTACTTC. The chain couples TRBV5-1 to TRBJ2-7, with a possible D match to TRBD2 (5 bases). The germline CDR1 and CDR2 sequences are SGHRS and YFSETQ. This CDR3 spans 13 amino acids. V lost 0 bases, J lost 6 bases, and 10 bases lay in between.

This clone appeared a few times. This sequence joins TRBV18 and TRBJ2-3; perhaps TRBD1 as D (6 bases). CDR1 and CDR2 from the germline V gene are KGHSH and LQKENI. Trimming removed 5 bases from V and 0 bases from J, with 18 bases in between. The CDR3 consists of 17 residues. CDR3 amino acids: CASSSMIGQLSTDTQYF. The CDR3 bases are TGTGCCAGCTCATCAATGATAGGACAGCTAAGCACAGATACGCAGTATTTT.